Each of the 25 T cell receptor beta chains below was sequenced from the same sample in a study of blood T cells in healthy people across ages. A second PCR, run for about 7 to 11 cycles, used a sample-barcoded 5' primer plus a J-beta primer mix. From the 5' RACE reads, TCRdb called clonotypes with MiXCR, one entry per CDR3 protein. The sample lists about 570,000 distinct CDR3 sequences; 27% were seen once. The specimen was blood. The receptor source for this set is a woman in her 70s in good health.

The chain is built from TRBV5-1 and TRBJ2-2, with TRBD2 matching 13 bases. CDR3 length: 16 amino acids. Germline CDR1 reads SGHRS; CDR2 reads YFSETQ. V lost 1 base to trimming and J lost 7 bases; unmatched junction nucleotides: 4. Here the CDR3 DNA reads TGCGCCAGCAGCTTGACTAGCGGGGGGGCCGACGGGGAGCTGTTTTTT. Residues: CASSLTSGGADGELFF.

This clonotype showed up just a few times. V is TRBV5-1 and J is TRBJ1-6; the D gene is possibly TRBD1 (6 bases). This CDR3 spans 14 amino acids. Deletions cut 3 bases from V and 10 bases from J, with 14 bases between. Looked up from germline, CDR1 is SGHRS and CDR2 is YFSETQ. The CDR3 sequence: CASSSGPGESPLHF. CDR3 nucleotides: TGCGCCAGCAGCTCGGGTCCAGGGGAATCACCCCTCCACTTT. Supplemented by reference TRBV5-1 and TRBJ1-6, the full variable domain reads KAGVTQTPRYLIKTRGQQVTLSCSPISGHRSVSWYQQTPGQGLQFLFEYFSETQRNKGNFPGRFSGRQFSNSRSEMNVSTLELGDSALYLCASSSGPGESPLHFGNGTRLTVT.

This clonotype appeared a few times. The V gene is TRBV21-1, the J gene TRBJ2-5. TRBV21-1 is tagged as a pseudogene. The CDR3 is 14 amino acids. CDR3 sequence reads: CASSSEPYEETQYF. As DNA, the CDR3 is TGTGCCAGCAGCTCCGAACCGTACGAAGAGACCCAGTACTTC.

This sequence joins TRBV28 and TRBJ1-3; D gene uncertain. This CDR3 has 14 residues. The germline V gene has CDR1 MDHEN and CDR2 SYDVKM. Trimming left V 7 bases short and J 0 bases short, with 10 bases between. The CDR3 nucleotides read TGTGCCAGCATGAGGATCGGCTCTGGAAACACCATATATTTT. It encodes CASMRIGSGNTIYF.

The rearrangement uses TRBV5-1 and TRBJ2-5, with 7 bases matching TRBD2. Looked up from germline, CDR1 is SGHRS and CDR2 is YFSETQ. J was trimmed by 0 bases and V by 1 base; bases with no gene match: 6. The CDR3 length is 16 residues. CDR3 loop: CASSLRPSGDQETQYF. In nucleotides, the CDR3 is TGCGCCAGCAGCTTGAGGCCTAGCGGCGACCAAGAGACCCAGTACTTC.

CDR3 protein: CSGRGPGNTIYF. CDR3 DNA sequence: TGCAGTGGCAGGGGGCCTGGAAACACCATATATTTT. The rearrangement joins TRBV20-1 to TRBJ1-3; 8 nucleotides match TRBD1. The CDR3 loop spans 12 amino acids. Germline values: CDR1 DFQATT, CDR2 SNEGSKA (reference sequence). V was clipped by 7 bases and J by 2 bases; unmatched bases: 1.

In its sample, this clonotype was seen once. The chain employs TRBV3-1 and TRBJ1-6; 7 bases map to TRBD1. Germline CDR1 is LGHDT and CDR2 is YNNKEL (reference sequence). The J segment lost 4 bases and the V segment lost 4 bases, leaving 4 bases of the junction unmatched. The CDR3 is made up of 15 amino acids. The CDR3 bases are TGTGCCAGCAGCCGTGGGGACAGTTATAATTCACCCCTCCACTTT. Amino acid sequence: CASSRGDSYNSPLHF.

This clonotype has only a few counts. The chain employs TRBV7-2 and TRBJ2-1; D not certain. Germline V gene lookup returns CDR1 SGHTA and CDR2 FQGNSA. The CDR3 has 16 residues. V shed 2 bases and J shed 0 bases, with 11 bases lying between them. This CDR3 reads CASSLSRSLSYNEQFF. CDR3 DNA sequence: TGTGCCAGCAGCTTAAGCAGAAGCCTCTCCTACAATGAGCAGTTCTTC.

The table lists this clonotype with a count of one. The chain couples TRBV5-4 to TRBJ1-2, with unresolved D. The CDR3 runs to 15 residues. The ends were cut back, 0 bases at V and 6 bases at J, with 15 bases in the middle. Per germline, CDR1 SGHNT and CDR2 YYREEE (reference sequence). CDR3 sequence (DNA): TGTGCCAGCAGCTTGGGCCAGCAGCCCGGCCATGGCTACACCTTC. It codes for CASSLGQQPGHGYTF.

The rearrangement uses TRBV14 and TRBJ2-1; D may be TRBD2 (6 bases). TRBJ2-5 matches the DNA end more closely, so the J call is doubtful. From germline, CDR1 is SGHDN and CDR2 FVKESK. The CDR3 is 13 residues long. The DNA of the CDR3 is TGTGCCAGCAGCCAAAACGAGGAGGGTACCCAGTACTTC. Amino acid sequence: CASSQNEEGTQYF.

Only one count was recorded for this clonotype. DNA for the CDR3: TGTGCCAGCAGTTTTTTGCCCCGACAGGGTGTTACGTACGAGCAGTACTTC. Its protein is CASSFLPRQGVTYEQYF. The chain employs TRBV12-3 or TRBV12-4 and TRBJ2-5; 7 bases match TRBD1. The tail of the sequence fits TRBJ2-7 better, so the J call may be wrong. This CDR3 region has 17 residues.

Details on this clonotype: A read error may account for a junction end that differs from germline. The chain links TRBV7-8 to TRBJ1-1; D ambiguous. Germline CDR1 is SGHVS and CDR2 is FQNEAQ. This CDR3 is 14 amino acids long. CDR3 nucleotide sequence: TGTGCCAGCAGCTTAGTAGACCGGAACACTGACGCTTTCTTT. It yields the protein CASSLVDRNTDAFF.

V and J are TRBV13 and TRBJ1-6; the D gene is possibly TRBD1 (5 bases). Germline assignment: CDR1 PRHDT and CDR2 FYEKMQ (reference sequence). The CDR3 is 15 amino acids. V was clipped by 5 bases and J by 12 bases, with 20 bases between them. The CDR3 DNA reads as TGTGCCAGCAGCGGGGGGACGGGGCAGAGTAGACCCCTCCACTTT. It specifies CASSGGTGQSRPLHF.

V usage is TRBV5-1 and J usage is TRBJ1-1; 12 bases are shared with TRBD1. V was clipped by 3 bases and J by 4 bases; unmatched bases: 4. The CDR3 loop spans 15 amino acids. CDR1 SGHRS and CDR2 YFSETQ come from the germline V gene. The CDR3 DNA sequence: TGCGCCAGCAGCTCCTCGGGACAGGGGGCCACTGAAGCTTTCTTT. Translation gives CASSSSGQGATEAFF.

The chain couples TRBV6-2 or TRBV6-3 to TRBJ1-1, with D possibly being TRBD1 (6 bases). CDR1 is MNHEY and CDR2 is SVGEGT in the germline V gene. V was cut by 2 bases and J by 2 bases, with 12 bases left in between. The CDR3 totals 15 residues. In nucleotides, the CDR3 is TGTGCCAGCAGTTACGGGCGGACAGTCAACACTGAAGCTTTCTTT. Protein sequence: CASSYGRTVNTEAFF.

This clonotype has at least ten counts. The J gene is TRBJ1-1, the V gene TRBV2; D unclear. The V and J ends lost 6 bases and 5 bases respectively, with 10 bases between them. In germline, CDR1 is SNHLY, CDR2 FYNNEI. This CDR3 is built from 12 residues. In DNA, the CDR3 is TGTGCCAGCAGCTTATTGGGTACTGAAGCTTTCTTT. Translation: CASSLLGTEAFF.

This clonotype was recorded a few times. Here the CDR3 reads CASRLGQGYTEAFF. CDR3 nucleotides: TGTGCCAGCAGATTGGGACAGGGGTACACTGAAGCTTTCTTT. The gene calls are TRBV2 and TRBJ1-1, with TRBD1 identical over 10 bases. The CDR3 extends over 14 amino acids. V lost 6 bases to trimming and J lost 3 bases; unmatched junction nucleotides: 4. CDR1 SNHLY and CDR2 FYNNEI come from the germline V gene.

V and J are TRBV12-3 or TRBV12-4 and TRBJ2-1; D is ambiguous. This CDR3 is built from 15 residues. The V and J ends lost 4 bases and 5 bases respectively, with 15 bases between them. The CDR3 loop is CASSSRVPMDNEQFF. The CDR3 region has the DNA TGTGCCAGCAGTTCCCGGGTCCCGATGGACAATGAGCAGTTCTTC.

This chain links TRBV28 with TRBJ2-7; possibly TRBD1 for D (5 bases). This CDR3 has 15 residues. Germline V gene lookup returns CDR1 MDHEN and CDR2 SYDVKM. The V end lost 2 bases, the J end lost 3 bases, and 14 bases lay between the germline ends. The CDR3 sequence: CASSLQTANLYEQYF. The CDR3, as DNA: TGTGCCAGCAGTTTACAGACAGCCAACCTCTACGAGCAGTACTTC.

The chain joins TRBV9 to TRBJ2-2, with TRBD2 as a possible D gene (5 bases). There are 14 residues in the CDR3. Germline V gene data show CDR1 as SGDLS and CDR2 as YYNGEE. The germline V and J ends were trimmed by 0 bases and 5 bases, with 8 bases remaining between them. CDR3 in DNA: TGTGCCAGCAGCGTAGTGTCGGGGACCGGGGAGCTGTTTTTT. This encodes CASSVVSGTGELFF.

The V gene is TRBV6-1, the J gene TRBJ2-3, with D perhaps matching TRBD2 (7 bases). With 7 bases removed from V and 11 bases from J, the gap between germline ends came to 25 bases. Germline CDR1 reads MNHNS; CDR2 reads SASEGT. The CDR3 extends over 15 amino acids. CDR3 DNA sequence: TGTGCCAGCACTTTACTAGCGACCCCGAGGGGGAGGCAGTATTTT. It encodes CASTLLATPRGRQYF.

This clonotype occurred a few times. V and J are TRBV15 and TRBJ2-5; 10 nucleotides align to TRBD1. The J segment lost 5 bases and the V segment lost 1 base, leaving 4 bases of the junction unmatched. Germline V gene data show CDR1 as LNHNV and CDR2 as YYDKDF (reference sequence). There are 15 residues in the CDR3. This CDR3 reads CATSRGGTGVETQYF. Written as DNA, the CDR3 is TGTGCCACCAGCAGAGGCGGGACAGGGGTGGAGACCCAGTACTTC.

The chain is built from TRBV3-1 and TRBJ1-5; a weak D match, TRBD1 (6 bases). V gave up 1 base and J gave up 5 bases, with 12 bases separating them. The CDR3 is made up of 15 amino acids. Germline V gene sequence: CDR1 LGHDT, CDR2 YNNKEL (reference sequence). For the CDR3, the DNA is TGTGCCAGCAGCCAAGTTCCAGGGGTCGATCAGCCCCAGCATTTT. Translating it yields CASSQVPGVDQPQHF.

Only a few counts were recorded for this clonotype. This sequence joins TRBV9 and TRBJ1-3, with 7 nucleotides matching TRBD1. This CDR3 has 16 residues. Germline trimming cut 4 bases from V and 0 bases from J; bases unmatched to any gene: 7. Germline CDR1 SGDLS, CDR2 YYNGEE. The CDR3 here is CASSLQGSLSGNTIYF. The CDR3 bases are TGTGCCAGCAGCCTACAGGGGTCCCTCTCTGGAAACACCATATATTTT.

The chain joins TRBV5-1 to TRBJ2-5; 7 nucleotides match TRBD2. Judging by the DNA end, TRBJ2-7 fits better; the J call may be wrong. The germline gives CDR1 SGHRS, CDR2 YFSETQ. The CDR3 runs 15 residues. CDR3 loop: CASSPRAAGDYEQYF. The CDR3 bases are TGCGCCAGCAGCCCACGGGCCGCGGGGGACTACGAGCAGTACTTC.